The 25 T cell receptor beta chains in this list originate from one sample, sequenced in a study of OX40 agonist ivuxolimab in advanced cancers. The data were produced by immunoSEQ multiplex PCR, yet TCRdb's version contains in-frame clones alone and is incomplete. The table lists fewer than 70,000 clones, 77% of them singletons. The starting material was CD4+ or CD8+ T cells sorted from blood, obtained in a trial of the OX40 agonist ivuxolimab. Receptors originate from an adult with an advanced solid tumor such as melanoma, head and neck, liver or kidney cancer.

This clone has a single count. The V and J genes are TRBV2 and TRBJ1-3; TRBD1 might be the D (6 bases). Germline V lookup: CDR1 SNHLY, CDR2 FYNNEI. V lost 6 bases and J lost 0, with 12 bases in between. The CDR3 length is 15 residues. The CDR3 DNA follows: TGTGCCAGCAGCGGAGACAGGACCTCTGGAAACACCATATATTTT. Its protein is CASSGDRTSGNTIYF.

This chain connects TRBV4-3 to TRBJ2-3, with D perhaps given as TRBD1 or TRBD2 (5 bases each). The ends were cut back, 4 bases at V and 0 bases at J, with 14 bases in the middle. Germline V gene data show CDR1 as LGHNA and CDR2 as YSLEER. This CDR3 comprises 16 residues. CDR3 in amino acids: CASSLQGVGSTDTQYF. Here the CDR3 DNA reads TGCGCCAGCAGCCTGCAGGGAGTGGGGAGCACAGATACGCAGTATTTT.

This chain links TRBV2 with TRBJ1-3; possible D gene TRBD1, 6 bases. Germline lookup yields CDR1 SNHLY and CDR2 FYNNEI. The CDR3 consists of 13 residues. V lost 8 bases and J 2 bases, leaving 10 bases between the germline ends. In DNA, the CDR3 is TGTGCCAGCCACAGGGTCGCTGGAAACACCATATATTTT. This gives the protein CASHRVAGNTIYF.

This sequence joins TRBV7-2 and TRBJ2-1; 15 bases are a match to TRBD2. Per the germline V gene, CDR1 is SGHTA and CDR2 is FQGNSA. The V and J ends lost 1 base and 3 bases, in that order; junction bases with no gene match: 4. The CDR3 is made up of 18 amino acids. In nucleotides, the CDR3 is TGTGCCAGCAGCTTAGAAGGGACTAGCGGGAGGTACTACAATGAGCAGTTCTTC. Its protein product is CASSLEGTSGRYYNEQFF.

The J gene is TRBJ2-7, the V gene TRBV28; possibly TRBD2 for D (6 bases). V was clipped by 7 bases and J by 1 base, with 20 bases between them. CDR3 length equals 16 residues. Germline V gene sequence: CDR1 MDHEN, CDR2 SYDVKM. Here the CDR3 reads CASTSLGGIGSYEQYF. Here the CDR3 DNA reads TGTGCCAGCACTTCACTTGGCGGGATAGGGTCCTACGAGCAGTACTTC.

The CDR3 bases are TGTGCCAGCACCGAGGAGAGGGTGAACACTGAAGCTTTCTTT. As protein: CASTEERVNTEAFF. The chain uses TRBV28 and TRBJ1-1; no clear D. The CDR3 runs to 14 residues. The ends were cut back, 7 bases at V and 0 bases at J, with 12 bases in the middle. The germline V gene encodes CDR1 MDHEN and CDR2 SYDVKM.

V gene TRBV11-2 combines with J gene TRBJ1-1; D is perhaps TRBD1 (6 bases). The germline CDR1 and CDR2 sequences are SGHAT and FQNNGV. V was shortened by 3 bases and J by 0 bases, with 14 bases between the two germline ends. The CDR3 runs to 16 residues. The CDR3 nucleotides read TGTGCCAGCAGCTTGCGGGGCAGGGGCATGAACACTGAAGCTTTCTTT. Translating gives CASSLRGRGMNTEAFF.

This chain connects TRBV7-9 to TRBJ1-1; 8 bases agree with TRBD1. The CDR3 loop spans 12 amino acids. V lost 5 bases and J lost 11; bases outside the gene matches: 7. Looked up from germline, CDR1 is SEHNR and CDR2 is FQNEAQ (reference sequence). This CDR3 is CASSPEDRVAFF. In DNA form, the CDR3 reads TGTGCCAGCAGCCCCGAGGACAGGGTGGCTTTCTTT.

As regards this clone: The same CDR3 arises from other DNA sequences in this sample as well. V usage is TRBV10-3 and J usage is TRBJ2-5, with TRBD2 identical over 7 bases. The germline V gene has CDR1 ENHRY and CDR2 SYGVKD. V lost 0 bases, J lost 3 bases, and 7 bases stayed unmatched. The CDR3 is made up of 16 amino acids. The CDR3 coding sequence is TGTGCCATCAGTGAGTCGGCTAGCGGAGGTAAAGAGACCCAGTACTTC. Translation: CAISESASGGKETQYF.

The gene calls are TRBV6-9 and TRBJ1-1; 8 bases agree with TRBD1. The CDR3 is 14 residues long. After removal of 3 bases from V and 10 bases from J, the junction contained 10 bases not matched to a gene. Looked up from germline, CDR1 is MNHGY and CDR2 is SVAAGI. CDR3 protein: CASSYPGQASGAFF. For the CDR3, the DNA is TGTGCCAGCAGTTACCCGGGACAGGCCTCTGGAGCTTTCTTT.

This chain uses TRBV28 with TRBJ2-3, with a weak D call TRBD2 (5 bases). This CDR3 comprises 13 residues. The ends were cut back, 8 bases at V and 3 bases at J, with 12 bases in the middle. CDR1 and CDR2 from the germline V gene are MDHEN and SYDVKM. CDR3 DNA: TGTGCCAGCTCGGACTTCTCAACAGATACGCAGTATTTT. It specifies CASSDFSTDTQYF.

The chain employs TRBV27 and TRBJ2-7, with D possibly being TRBD1 (5 bases). The CDR3 length is 15 residues. Deletions cut 4 bases from V and 7 bases from J, with 20 bases between. Per germline, CDR1 MNHEY and CDR2 SMNVEV (reference sequence). The chain's CDR3 is CASSSLLGVSNEQYF. CDR3 coding DNA: TGTGCCAGCAGTTCATTATTAGGGGTCTCCAATGAGCAGTACTTC.

A single count supports this clone. The chain uses TRBV28 and TRBJ2-7; 8 bases line up with TRBD1. This CDR3 is built from 14 residues. In germline, CDR1 is MDHEN, CDR2 SYDVKM. With 9 bases clipped from V and 0 bases from J, the junction kept 7 bases outside the gene matches. The CDR3 bases are TGTGCCAGTACCAGGGGGCGGAGCTCCTACGAGCAGTACTTC. Translating it yields CASTRGRSSYEQYF.

The rearrangement joins TRBV28 to TRBJ2-7; a possible D gene is TRBD1 (6 bases). Trimming removed 5 bases from V and 3 bases from J, with 14 bases in between. CDR3 size: 14 residues. The germline V gene encodes CDR1 MDHEN and CDR2 SYDVKM. The CDR3 loop is CASSPPGVNYEQYF. CDR3 nucleotide sequence: TGTGCCAGCAGTCCACCAGGGGTGAACTACGAGCAGTACTTC.

The chain carries TRBV5-1 and TRBJ1-2; D gene unclear. Between the trimmed V and J ends, which lost 4 bases and 2 bases, there was a span of 21 bases. CDR3 length equals 17 residues. Germline CDR1 SGHRS, CDR2 YFSETQ. The CDR3 protein is CASSRRGLQSLNYGYTF. Written as DNA, the CDR3 is TGCGCCAGCAGCCGCCGGGGTTTGCAGTCTTTAAACTATGGCTACACCTTC. Complete variable domain (other parts from reference TRBV5-1 and TRBJ1-2): KAGVTQTPRYLIKTRGQQVTLSCSPISGHRSVSWYQQTPGQGLQFLFEYFSETQRNKGNFPGRFSGRQFSNSRSEMNVSTLELGDSALYLCASSRRGLQSLNYGYTFGSGTRLTVV.

V is TRBV5-1 and J is TRBJ2-7; 13 bases line up with TRBD2. The CDR3 has 16 residues. J lost 2 bases, V lost 0 bases, and 2 bases had no gene match. Germline V CDR1 and CDR2: SGHRS, YFSETQ. This chain's CDR3 is CASSLGTSGGAYEQYF. In DNA, the CDR3 is TGCGCCAGCAGCTTGGGGACTAGCGGGGGAGCCTACGAGCAGTACTTC.

This clone occurred a few times. This chain connects TRBV6-6 to TRBJ2-7; TRBD1 might be the D (6 bases). This CDR3 has 15 residues. V was cut by 2 bases and J by 2 bases, with 13 bases left in between. The V gene's germline CDR1 is MNHNY and CDR2 SVGAGI (reference sequence). CDR3 in DNA: TGTGCCAGCAGTTACGCTACAGGGCCTACCTACGAGCAGTACTTC. The encoded protein is CASSYATGPTYEQYF.

The gene calls are TRBV7-3 and TRBJ2-2, with 9 bases identical to TRBD2. CDR3 length: 15 amino acids. The germline V gene has CDR1 SGHTA and CDR2 FQGTGA. V was pared by 5 bases and J by 4 bases, with 5 bases of the junction left unmatched. The CDR3 bases are TGTGCCAGCAGCCCCGGACTAGCGACCACCGGGGAGCTGTTTTTT. This codes for CASSPGLATTGELFF.

V usage is TRBV10-3 and J usage is TRBJ1-1, with 7 bases that match TRBD1. V shed 6 bases and J 8 bases; nucleotides not matched to a gene: 3. The CDR3 extends over 11 amino acids. CDR1 is ENHRY, CDR2 SYGVKD, per germline. In nucleotides, the CDR3 is TGTGCCATCAGCGGGGGACAGGAAGCTTTCTTT. Its translation: CAISGGQEAFF.

The chain joins TRBV2 to TRBJ2-5; D gene uncertain. V lost 8 bases and J 5 bases, leaving 9 bases between the germline ends. Germline CDR1 reads SNHLY; CDR2 reads FYNNEI. There are 11 residues in the CDR3. The CDR3 bases are TGTGCCAGCGCCCTGTACGAGACCCAGTACTTC. Its protein product is CASALYETQYF.

The chain carries TRBV18 and TRBJ2-5; 9 bases are a match to TRBD2. The CDR3 runs 15 residues. The V segment lost 0 bases and the J segment 4 bases; nucleotides outside the gene matches: 3. Germline V gives CDR1 KGHSH, CDR2 LQKENI. The CDR3 here is CASSPPSGGGETQYF. Here the CDR3 DNA reads TGTGCCAGCTCACCACCTAGCGGGGGTGGAGAGACCCAGTACTTC.

The chain couples TRBV12-5 to TRBJ2-1; 9 nucleotides align to TRBD1. J lost 8 bases, V lost 5 bases, and 10 bases had no gene match. The CDR3 covers 15 residues. CDR1 and CDR2 (germline): LGHNT, FRNRAP. The CDR3 reads CASGLPGTGSDEQFF. The CDR3 DNA is TGTGCTAGTGGTCTCCCCGGGACAGGGTCCGATGAGCAGTTCTTC.

This clone has more than one count but fewer than ten. The V gene is TRBV5-6, the J gene TRBJ1-2; unclear D gene. The V gene's germline CDR1 is SGHDT and CDR2 YYEEEE. V lost 1 base and J 4 bases, leaving 14 bases between the germline ends. This CDR3 region has 15 residues. The DNA for the CDR3 is TGTGCCAGCAGCTTGATACACGGAAAGGCCTATGGCTACACCTTC. Translating it yields CASSLIHGKAYGYTF.

This chain uses TRBV9 with TRBJ2-3; 10 bases map to TRBD2. The ends lost 2 bases at V and 2 bases at J; junction bases unmatched: 5. This CDR3 comprises 16 residues. Germline V gene data show CDR1 as SGDLS and CDR2 as YYNGEE. The CDR3 DNA is TGTGCCAGCAGCGTCGGACTAGCGGCGTACACAGATACGCAGTATTTT. Protein sequence: CASSVGLAAYTDTQYF.

This clone occurred once. This chain joins TRBV19 and TRBJ2-6; D uncertain. CDR3 length: 15 residues. Per germline, CDR1 LNHDA and CDR2 SQIVND (reference sequence). V was cut by 3 bases and J by 4 bases, with 10 bases left in between. CDR3 amino acids: CASSIPAVGANVLTF. The CDR3 DNA reads as TGTGCCAGTAGTATCCCTGCAGTAGGGGCCAACGTCCTGACTTTC.